A selection of T cell receptor beta chains follows, all from one sample in a study of T cells after yellow fever vaccination. From the 5' RACE reads, TCRdb called clonotypes with MiXCR, one entry per CDR3 protein. Here the sample spans about 370,000 distinct CDR3 sequences, under 14% being singletons. Sequencing used PBMCs, obtained on the day of the first yellow fever vaccination. These receptors were obtained from a man aged 18 to 29 who received the YFV17D yellow fever vaccine. The CDR3 runs from the conserved cysteine through the conserved F or W. A D gene is named only where the DNA matches it firmly. Clone size is given for some rows only: seen once, a few or many times, or a class if the clone is expanded.

CDR3 DNA	CDR3 protein	D gene	V gene	J gene	clone size
TGCAGTGCTAGTGCAGGGGTGGCCGGCGGGGCCAACGTCCTGACTTTC	CSASAGVAGGANVLTF	NA	TRBV20-1	TRBJ2-6	few
TGCGCCAGCAGTGTCGCAGGTTCCTACGAGCAGTACTTC	CASSVAGSYEQYF	NA	TRBV10-2	TRBJ2-7	NA
TGCAGTGCTAGAGGTCCTAGCGTCGCCAATGAGCAGTTCTTC	CSARGPSVANEQFF	NA	TRBV20-1	TRBJ2-1	few
TGTGCCAGCAGTTACATAGCGGGGATCTCCTACGAGCAGTACTTC	CASSYIAGISYEQYF	TRBD2	TRBV12-3/TRBV12-4	TRBJ2-7	few
TGTGCCAGCAGTCCCCGGTGGGGATTCGGTGAAAAACTGTTTTTT	CASSPRWGFGEKLFF	NA	TRBV12-3/TRBV12-4	TRBJ1-4	NA
TGTGCCAGTAGTCCGGCCGGGGCACGGGCGAACACTGAAGCTTTCTTT	CASSPAGARANTEAFF	NA	TRBV19	TRBJ1-1	few
TGCGCCAGCAGCCAAAGGACAGGGCAAAATTCACCCCTCCACTTT	CASSQRTGQNSPLHF	TRBD1	TRBV4-1	TRBJ1-6	few
TGTGCCAGCAGCTGGGAAACAGGGACCTATGGCTACACCTTC	CASSWETGTYGYTF	NA	TRBV7-9	TRBJ1-2	NA
TGTGCCAGCAGCGTAGGGTATGTGGCTGGGGCCAACGTCCTGACTTTC	CASSVGYVAGANVLTF	NA	TRBV9	TRBJ2-6	NA
TGTGCCAGCAGCCTAGAACCTGGGACAGGGTATTCAGATACGCAGTATTTT	CASSLEPGTGYSDTQYF	TRBD1	TRBV5-6	TRBJ2-3	NA
TGTGCCAGCACCCAAGGGGGTGCTGGAAACACCATATATTTT	CASTQGGAGNTIYF	NA	TRBV3-1	TRBJ1-3	NA
TGTGCCAGCAGCTTGAATAGGGATACGCAGTATTTT	CASSLNRDTQYF	NA	TRBV7-3	TRBJ2-3	few
TGTGCCAGCGGGCGGGGGCAGCACACAGATACGCAGTATTTT	CASGRGQHTDTQYF	NA	TRBV7-9	TRBJ2-3	NA
TGTGCCAGCAGGAAGAGAAGCCAGGGGGGAGCGCTGCATGGCTACACCTTC	CASRKRSQGGALHGYTF	TRBD1	TRBV6-1	TRBJ1-2	few
TGCGTGGATGTCCATGGGGACACTGAAGCTTTCTTT	CVDVHGDTEAFF	NA	TRBV5-1	TRBJ1-1	NA
TGTGCCACCAGTGATCGGGACAGGAGCACTGAAGCTTTCTTT	CATSDRDRSTEAFF	TRBD1	TRBV24-1	TRBJ1-1	few
TGTGCCAGCAGCCAAGAGGGGGGGGAAGTCGCCGGGGAGCTGTTTTTT	CASSQEGGEVAGELFF	TRBD2	TRBV3-1	TRBJ2-2	few
TGTGCCAGCAGTTCTCGGACAGCCTTTGGAAACACCATATATTTT	CASSSRTAFGNTIYF	NA	TRBV12-3/TRBV12-4	TRBJ1-3	few
TGTGCCAGCAGCTCTGGCCTAGAGGAGCAGTACTTC	CASSSGLEEQYF	NA	TRBV9	TRBJ2-7	NA
TGTGCCAGCAGTACCGGGACGCCGAAGTTCTATAATTCACCCCTCCACTTT	CASSTGTPKFYNSPLHF	NA	TRBV6-5	TRBJ1-6	few
TGTGCCGGCAGGCGGACTAGCGGGGGTCGAGAGACCCAGTACTTC	CAGRRTSGGRETQYF	TRBD2	TRBV5-4	TRBJ2-5	NA
TGCGCCAGCAGCTGGAGGGGGGGGGCCTACGAGCAGTACTTC	CASSWRGGAYEQYF	NA	TRBV5-1	TRBJ2-7	NA